This T cell receptor (beta chain) was retrieved from a study of T cell changes during pregnancy in multiple sclerosis (dated by TCRdb to between 2017 and 2020). Regarding the complete study: The study looked at changes in the T cell repertoire across pregnancy in women with multiple sclerosis.

Preparation of the library involved the immunoSEQ multiplex PCR assay. TCRdb provides this immuneACCESS table in a form limited to in-frame rearrangements. Some clones are lacking; in checked studies, under half of them reflect an unresolved V gene, and why the rest are absent is not known. The sample table contains about 79,000 clones; only one count was recorded for just over 90% of them. In total, the top ten clones hold 0.45% to 0.6% of the sample. In the case of this clone: The target of this receptor is not known. No base quality values were provided; no much bigger clone lies one nucleotide off.

The germline V gene (reference sequence) specifies SEHNR as CDR1 and FQNEAQ as CDR2. Trimming takes 5 bases from V and 8 bases from J, and the germline ends sit 12 bases apart. The CDR3 contains 12 residues, cysteine and phenylalanine counted. Here the CDR3 DNA is all that survives: 36 bases in frame from base 1. The sequenced sample was CD4+ T cells from peripheral blood mononuclear cells, obtained in the second trimester of pregnancy. The rearrangement joined TRBV7-9 to TRBJ1-1; the D gene is perhaps TRBD1, from 5 matching bases. The origin of this receptor is a female donor with multiple sclerosis, enrolled in a pregnancy study. The DNA sequence is as follows: TGTGCCAGCAGCCCTCTCCACAGGGAAGCTTTCTTT. This encodes CASSPLHREAFF.